This T cell receptor (beta chain) was sequenced for a study of blood T cell repertoires in COVID-19. About the research overall: PBMCs, B-cell-depleted T cells, or T cells were the source of the cDNA or gDNA that made up the material.

The method was immunoSEQ multiplex PCR; TCRdb's version includes in-frame clones alone and lacks a portion of them. Among over 200,000 clones listed, 80% to 90% were seen once. The sequenced sample was PBMCs or T cells enriched from blood (not recorded which). This clonotype was sampled from a woman between 50 and 59 years old in a cohort exposed to, infected with or recovered from COVID-19 (not recorded which).

In DNA form, the CDR3 reads TGTGCCAGCAGGGGACAGGGCCCCACCCAGTACTTC. This gives the protein CASRGQGPTQYF. The rearrangement links TRBV7-8 to TRBJ2-5, with 9 bases fitting TRBD1. The length of the CDR3 is 12 residues. Trimming took 6 bases from V and 8 from J; bases not matched to a gene: 4. Looked up from germline, CDR1 is SGHVS and CDR2 is FQNEAQ.